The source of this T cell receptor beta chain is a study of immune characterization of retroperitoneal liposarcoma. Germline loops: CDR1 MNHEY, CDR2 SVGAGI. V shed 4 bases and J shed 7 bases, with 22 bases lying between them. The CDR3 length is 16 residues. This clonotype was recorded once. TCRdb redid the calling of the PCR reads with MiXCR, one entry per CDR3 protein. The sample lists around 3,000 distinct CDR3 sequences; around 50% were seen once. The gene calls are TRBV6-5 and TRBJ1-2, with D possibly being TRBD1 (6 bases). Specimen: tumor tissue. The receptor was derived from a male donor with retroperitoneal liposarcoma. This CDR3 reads CASSSATAGASTGYTF. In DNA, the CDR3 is TGTGCCAGCAGTTCCGCAACCGCAGGGGCGTCTACTGGCTACACCTTC.